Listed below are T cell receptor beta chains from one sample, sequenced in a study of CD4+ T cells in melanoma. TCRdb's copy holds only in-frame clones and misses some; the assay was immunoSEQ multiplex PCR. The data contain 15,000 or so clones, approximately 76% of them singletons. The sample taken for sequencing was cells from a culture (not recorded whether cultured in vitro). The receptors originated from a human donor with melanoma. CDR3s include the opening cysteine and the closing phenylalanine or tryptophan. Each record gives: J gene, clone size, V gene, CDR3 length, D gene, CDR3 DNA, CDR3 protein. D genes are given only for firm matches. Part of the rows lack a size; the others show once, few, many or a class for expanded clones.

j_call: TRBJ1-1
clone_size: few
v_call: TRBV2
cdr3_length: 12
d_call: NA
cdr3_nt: TGTGCCAGCAGAGTACAAGAGGGTGGAGCTTTCTTT
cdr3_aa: CASRVQEGGAFF

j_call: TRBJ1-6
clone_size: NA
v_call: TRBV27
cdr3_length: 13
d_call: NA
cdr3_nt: TGTGCCAGCAGTTCCCCAGGGGTTTCACCCCTCCACTTT
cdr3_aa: CASSSPGVSPLHF

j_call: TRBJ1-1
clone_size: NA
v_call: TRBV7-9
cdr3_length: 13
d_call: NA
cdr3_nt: TGTGCCAGCAGCCCTCACAGGGAAACTGAAGCTTTCTTT
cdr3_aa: CASSPHRETEAFF

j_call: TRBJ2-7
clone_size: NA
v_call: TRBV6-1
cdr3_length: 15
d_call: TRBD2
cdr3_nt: TGTGCCAGCAGTCCCCACCTAGCGGGGGCCGACTCCCAGTACTTC
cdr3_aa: CASSPHLAGADSQYF

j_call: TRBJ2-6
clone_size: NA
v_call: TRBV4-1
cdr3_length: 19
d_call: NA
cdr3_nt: TGCGCCAGCAGCCAAGATTTCGGGACGGCTGGCTCTGGGGCCAACGTCCTGACTTTC
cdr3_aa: CASSQDFGTAGSGANVLTF

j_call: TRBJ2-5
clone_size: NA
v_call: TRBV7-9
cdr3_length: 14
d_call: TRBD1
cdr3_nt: TGTGCCAGCAGACCAGGGGGCTCCCAAGAGACCCAGTACTTC
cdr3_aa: CASRPGGSQETQYF

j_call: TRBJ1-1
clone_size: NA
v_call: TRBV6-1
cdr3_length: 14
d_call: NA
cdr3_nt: TGTGCCAGCAGCGCCGGGACCCTGAGGATTGAAGCTTTCTTT
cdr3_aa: CASSAGTLRIEAFF

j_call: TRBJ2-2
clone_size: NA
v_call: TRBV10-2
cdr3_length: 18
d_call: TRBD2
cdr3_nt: TGCGCCAGCACCGGAGTGGCTAGCGGGGGGGCGGGCACCGGGGAGCTGTTTTTT
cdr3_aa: CASTGVASGGAGTGELFF

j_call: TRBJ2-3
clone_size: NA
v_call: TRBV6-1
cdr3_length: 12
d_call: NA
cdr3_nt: TGTGCCAGCAGACTCGGGGCAGATACGCAGTATTTT
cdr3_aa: CASRLGADTQYF

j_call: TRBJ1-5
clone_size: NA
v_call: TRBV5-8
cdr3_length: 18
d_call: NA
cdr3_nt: TGTGCCAGCAGCTTCTGGGGGAGGATAGAGACTAACAATCAGCCCCAGCATTTT
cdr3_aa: CASSFWGRIETNNQPQHF

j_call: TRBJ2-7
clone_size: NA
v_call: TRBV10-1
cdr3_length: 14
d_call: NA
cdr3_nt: TGCGCCAGCAGTCCTGACAGAAGACCCTACGAGCAGTACTTC
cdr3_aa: CASSPDRRPYEQYF

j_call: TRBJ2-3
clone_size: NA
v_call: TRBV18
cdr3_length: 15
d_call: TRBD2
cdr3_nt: TGTGCCAGCTCACCAACAGCGGGGAGCACAGATACGCAGTATTTT
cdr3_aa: CASSPTAGSTDTQYF

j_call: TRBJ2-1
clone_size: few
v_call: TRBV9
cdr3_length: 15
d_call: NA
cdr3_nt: TGTGCCAGCAGCGTAGCTAGTGGTCCTGGAAATGAGCAGTTCTTC
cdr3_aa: CASSVASGPGNEQFF

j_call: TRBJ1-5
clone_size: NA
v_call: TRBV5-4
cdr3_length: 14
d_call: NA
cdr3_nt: TGTGCCAGCAGCTTGCCAGGAAGCAATCAGCCCCAGCATTTT
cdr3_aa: CASSLPGSNQPQHF

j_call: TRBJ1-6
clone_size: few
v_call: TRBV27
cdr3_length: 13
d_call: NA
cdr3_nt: TGTGCCAGCAGTTTCAGGGAGGGTTCACCCCTCCACTTT
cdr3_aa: CASSFREGSPLHF

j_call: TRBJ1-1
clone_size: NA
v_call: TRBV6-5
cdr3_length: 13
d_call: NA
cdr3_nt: TGTGCCAGCAGACCCCGACAGGCCACTGAAGCTTTCTTT
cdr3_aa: CASRPRQATEAFF

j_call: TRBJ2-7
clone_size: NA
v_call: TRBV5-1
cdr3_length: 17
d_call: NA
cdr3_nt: TGCGCCAGCAGCTTGGGGTGGGCAAAGGTAACAGTCTACGAGCAGTACTTC
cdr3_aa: CASSLGWAKVTVYEQYF

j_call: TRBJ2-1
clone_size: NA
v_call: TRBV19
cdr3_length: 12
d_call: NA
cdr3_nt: TGTGCCAGTAGAGGCAGGGGCCGGGAGCAGTTCTTC
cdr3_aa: CASRGRGREQFF

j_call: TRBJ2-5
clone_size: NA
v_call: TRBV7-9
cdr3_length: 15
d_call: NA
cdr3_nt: TGTGCCAGCAGCTTAGGAATTAGCGGAGGAGAGACCCAGTACTTC
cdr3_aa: CASSLGISGGETQYF

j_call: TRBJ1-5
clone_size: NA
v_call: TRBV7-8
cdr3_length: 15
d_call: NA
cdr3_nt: TGTGCCAGCAGCTTAGTGAGGGGGACGAATCAGCCCCAGCATTTT
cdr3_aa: CASSLVRGTNQPQHF

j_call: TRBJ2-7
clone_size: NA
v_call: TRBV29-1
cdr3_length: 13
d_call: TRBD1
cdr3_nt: TGCAGCGTGCAAGGACAGGGGGGCTACGAGCAGTACTTC
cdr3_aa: CSVQGQGGYEQYF